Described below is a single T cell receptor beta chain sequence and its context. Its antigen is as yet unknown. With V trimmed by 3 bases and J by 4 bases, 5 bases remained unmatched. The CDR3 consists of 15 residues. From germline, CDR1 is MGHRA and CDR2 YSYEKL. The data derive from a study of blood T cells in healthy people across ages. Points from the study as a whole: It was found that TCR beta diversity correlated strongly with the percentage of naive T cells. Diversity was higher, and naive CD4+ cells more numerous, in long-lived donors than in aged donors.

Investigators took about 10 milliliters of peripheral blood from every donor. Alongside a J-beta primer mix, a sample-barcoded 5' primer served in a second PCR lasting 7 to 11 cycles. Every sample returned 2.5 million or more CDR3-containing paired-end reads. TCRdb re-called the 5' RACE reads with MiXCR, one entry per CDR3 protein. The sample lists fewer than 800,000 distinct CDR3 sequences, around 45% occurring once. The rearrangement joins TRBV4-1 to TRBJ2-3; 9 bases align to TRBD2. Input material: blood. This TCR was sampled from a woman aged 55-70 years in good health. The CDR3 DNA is TGCGCCAGCAGCCAGTTAGCGGGAGTGGCAGATACGCAGTATTTT. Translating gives CASSQLAGVADTQYF.